These 5 T cell receptor beta chains were all obtained from the same sample, sequenced in a study of blood T cell repertoires in COVID-19. Some clones are missing from TCRdb's copy, which holds only in-frame ones; the method was immunoSEQ multiplex PCR. Here the sample spans about 400,000 clones, roughly 87% being singletons. The sequenced material came from PBMCs or T cells enriched from blood (not recorded which). The receptors were gathered from a woman between 25 and 40 years old who had recovered from COVID-19.

V is TRBV12-3 or TRBV12-4 and J is TRBJ2-5; 9 positions agree with TRBD2. The CDR3 spans 13 residues. V shed 6 bases, J shed 1 base, and the junction held 0 bases outside the gene matches. CDR3 loop: CASRLAGQETQYF. The CDR3 DNA reads TGTGCCAGCAGACTAGCGGGCCAAGAGACCCAGTACTTC.

The table lists this clone with a few counts. This chain connects TRBV6-4 to TRBJ2-1; D may be TRBD2 (5 bases). Trimming removed 3 bases from V and 3 bases from J, with 9 bases in between. The CDR3 contains 14 residues. Germline CDR1 and CDR2: MRHNA and SNTAGT. CDR3 coding DNA: TGTGCCAGCAGTGAGGACTCAGACTACAATGAGCAGTTCTTC. It specifies CASSEDSDYNEQFF.

This rearrangement joins TRBV10-3 to TRBJ2-2, with D possibly being TRBD2 (6 bases). From germline, CDR1 is ENHRY and CDR2 SYGVKD. The CDR3 has 15 residues. V was cut by 0 bases and J by 6 bases, with 11 bases left in between. The CDR3 protein is CAISESQGLPGELFF. CDR3 nucleotide sequence: TGTGCCATCAGTGAGTCGCAGGGACTCCCCGGGGAGCTGTTTTTT.

This clone appeared a single time. The chain has TRBV6-5 and TRBJ1-1; no firm D call. Trimming stripped 5 bases from V and 1 base from J, with 14 bases between. This CDR3 is built from 15 residues. Germline CDR1 reads MNHEY; CDR2 reads SVGAGI. The chain's CDR3 is CASSPRWAPNTEAFF. CDR3 sequence (DNA): TGTGCCAGCAGTCCCCGGTGGGCCCCGAACACTGAAGCTTTCTTT.

This chain connects TRBV18 to TRBJ1-2, with TRBD1 identical over 7 bases. This CDR3 spans 16 amino acids. CDR1 KGHSH and CDR2 LQKENI come from the germline V gene. The trim removed 3 bases at V and 1 base at J, leaving 8 bases unmatched. The CDR3 DNA reads as TGTGCCAGCTCACCCACCCAGACAGGGATTAACTATGGCTACACCTTC. It codes for CASSPTQTGINYGYTF.